This T cell receptor (beta chain) was sequenced in a study of Ad26.COV2.S vaccination and SARS-CoV-2 variants. Study-level information: Into the muscle, Ad26.COV2.S was dosed once or twice, 56 days apart. Study-wide findings and caveats: Individuals receiving vaccine had higher spike-specific TCR breadth than placebo recipients did.

About this clone itself: What it binds is unknown.

Generated by immunoSEQ multiplex PCR, the TCRdb table keeps only in-frame clones and is missing some. In the table there are approximately 280,000 clones, around 87% of which are singletons. The treatment here: some 20 received Ad26.COV2.S at low or high dose, single or two shots; roughly 5 received placebo; per-sample allocation not given. Sampling was performed 63 days after the first vaccine or placebo injection. The study used a vaccine consisting of an Ad26 vector that expressed Wuhan-strain SARS-CoV-2 spike. This CDR3 spans 19 amino acids. From germline, CDR1 is MGHRA and CDR2 YSYEKL. The V end was cut by 0 bases, the J end by 4 bases, with 22 bases between.

This chain connects TRBV4-1 to TRBJ1-5; D perhaps matches TRBD1 (6 bases). Material: peripheral blood, obtained in a trial of Ad26.COV2.S vaccine versus placebo. The sequence came from a person between 18 and 65 years old who received the Ad26.COV2.S COVID-19 vaccine or a placebo. CDR3 residues: CASSQDVTGGGRGNQPQHF. CDR3 bases: TGCGCCAGCAGCCAAGATGTCACCGGGGGGGGCCGAGGGAATCAGCCCCAGCATTTT.